The 21 T cell receptor beta chains given below trace back to one sample, sequenced in a study of shared clonotypes between healthy human individuals. Measured with immunoSEQ multiplex PCR; TCRdb has only the in-frame clones, and not every one. The sample consists of almost 750,000 clones, 72% of them appearing once. The source material was memory CD4+ T cells sorted from blood. The subset is: CD45RA-negative fraction. The receptors were sampled from a woman younger than 45 in good health.

This clone has just a few counts. This CDR3 is CASSLRGYGYTF. The DNA of the CDR3 is TGTGCCAGCAGCTTGCGGGGATATGGCTACACCTTC. The chain joins TRBV5-2 to TRBJ1-2. TRBV5-2 is marked as a pseudogene. This CDR3 contains 12 residues.

This clone was found once. This rearrangement joins TRBV10-1 to TRBJ2-1; D perhaps matches TRBD1 (6 bases). Germline assignment: CDR1 WNHNN and CDR2 SYGVQD (reference sequence). CDR3 length: 15 residues. Between the trimmed V and J ends, which lost 6 bases and 8 bases, there was a span of 20 bases. DNA for the CDR3: TGCGCCAGCAGCCAACAGGGATCTTTTTCCGATGAGCAGTTCTTC. It yields the protein CASSQQGSFSDEQFF.

The CDR3, as DNA: TGTGCCAGCAGGGGCCCAACAACTAATGAAAAACTGTTTTTT. Protein: CASRGPTTNEKLFF. The chain joins TRBV6-6 to TRBJ1-4; no clear D gene. The CDR3 covers 14 residues. Trimming left V 6 bases short and J 0 bases short, with 8 bases between. The germline V gene has CDR1 MNHNY and CDR2 SVGAGI (reference sequence).

This clone came up many times. The gene calls are TRBV27 and TRBJ2-6, with unresolved D. CDR3 length: 17 residues. Per the germline V gene, CDR1 is MNHEY and CDR2 is SMNVEV (reference sequence). V lost 3 bases, J lost 1 base, and 13 bases lay in between. CDR3 sequence (DNA): TGTGCCAGCAGTTTCCTACCATCTGATTCTGGGGCCAACGTCCTGACTTTC. Its translation: CASSFLPSDSGANVLTF.

This rearrangement joins TRBV18 to TRBJ2-3, with 11 bases identical to TRBD2. Germline CDR1 is KGHSH and CDR2 is LQKENI. CDR3 length: 17 residues. The ends lost 0 bases at V and 3 bases at J; junction bases unmatched: 5. The CDR3 DNA follows: TGTGCCAGCTCACCACCCGGTACTAGCGGGGGTACAGATACGCAGTATTTT. Residues: CASSPPGTSGGTDTQYF.

J is TRBJ2-3 and V is TRBV7-9; D might be TRBD2 (6 bases). V shed 5 bases and J shed 0 bases, with 9 bases lying between them. Germline CDR1 reads SEHNR; CDR2 reads FQNEAQ (reference sequence). This CDR3 contains 14 residues. Here the CDR3 DNA reads TGTGCCAGCAGCAGGGACTCGAGCACAGATACGCAGTATTTT. It encodes CASSRDSSTDTQYF.

This clone appeared a single time. The J gene is TRBJ2-1, the V gene TRBV7-8; TRBD1 matches 8 bases. J gave up 8 bases and V 7 bases, and 16 bases lay outside the gene matches. Germline assignment: CDR1 SGHVS and CDR2 FQNEAQ. CDR3 length: 16 amino acids. CDR3 amino acids: CASMSPRRTGHHEQFF. Here the CDR3 DNA reads TGTGCCAGCATGTCCCCTAGGAGGACAGGGCACCATGAGCAGTTCTTC.

The chain links TRBV6-1 to TRBJ1-1, with TRBD1 matching over 10 bases. The junction had 4 bases not matched to a gene; V was cut back by 4 bases and J by 5 bases. The CDR3 is 14 amino acids. The V gene's germline CDR1 is MNHNS and CDR2 SASEGT. CDR3: CASSATGGRTEAFF. The CDR3 DNA is TGTGCCAGCAGTGCGACAGGGGGCAGGACTGAAGCTTTCTTT.

V is TRBV6-1 and J is TRBJ1-2; the D gene is possibly TRBD1 (6 bases). This CDR3 region has 15 residues. Germline values: CDR1 MNHNS, CDR2 SASEGT. V was pared by 6 bases and J by 3 bases, with 17 bases between. The CDR3 DNA sequence: TGTGCCAGCAGCTTCCTTGGGGGGGCTCACTATGGCTACACCTTC. This codes for CASSFLGGAHYGYTF.

The chain joins TRBV7-2 to TRBJ2-1; 9 bases match TRBD2. J gave up 8 bases and V 3 bases, and 11 bases lay outside the gene matches. CDR3 length: 16 amino acids. Germline CDR1 SGHTA, CDR2 FQGNSA. The CDR3, as DNA: TGTGCCAGCAGCTTCCTATTAGCGGGAGCGTTAGATGAGCAGTTCTTC. The encoded protein is CASSFLLAGALDEQFF.

This chain uses TRBV7-2 with TRBJ1-3; 7 bases match TRBD1. Per the germline V gene, CDR1 is SGHTA and CDR2 is FQGNSA. With 2 bases clipped from V and 0 bases from J, the junction kept 7 bases outside the gene matches. The CDR3 totals 17 residues. Here the CDR3 reads CASSLRQGLGSGNTIYF. CDR3 DNA sequence: TGTGCCAGCAGCTTAAGACAGGGACTAGGCTCTGGAAACACCATATATTTT.

The chain carries TRBV7-8 and TRBJ1-5, with D perhaps matching TRBD1 (5 bases). The CDR3 totals 15 residues. Germline CDR1 reads SGHVS; CDR2 reads FQNEAQ. Trimming took 5 bases from V and 7 from J, leaving 18 bases between them. CDR3 nucleotide sequence: TGTGCCAGCAGCAAGGGACCAGAGCATGGGCAGCCCCAGCATTTT. Its protein product is CASSKGPEHGQPQHF.

The chain joins TRBV28 to TRBJ1-1, with 7 bases that match TRBD1. J gave up 4 bases and V 5 bases, and 4 bases lay outside the gene matches. The V gene's germline CDR1 is MDHEN and CDR2 SYDVKM. The CDR3 spans 13 residues. In DNA, the CDR3 is TGTGCCAGCAGTCGCGGACAGGCCACTGAAGCTTTCTTT. Its protein is CASSRGQATEAFF.

V usage is TRBV6-1 and J usage is TRBJ2-7; D gene unclear. CDR3 size: 13 residues. Germline CDR1 MNHNS, CDR2 SASEGT. Trimming took 3 bases from V and 5 from J, leaving 11 bases between them. Here the CDR3 DNA reads TGTGCCAGCAGTGATCCGGACCGGAACGAGCAGTACTTC. It translates to CASSDPDRNEQYF.

The chain uses TRBV2 and TRBJ2-7; 7 bases agree with TRBD2. The CDR3 spans 17 residues. CDR1 is SNHLY, CDR2 FYNNEI, per germline. V lost 5 bases and J lost 9; bases outside the gene matches: 22. The CDR3 protein is CASSLQRPGGEGRTQYF. CDR3 bases: TGTGCCAGCAGTCTACAGCGGCCGGGCGGGGAGGGCCGAACGCAGTACTTC.

J is TRBJ2-3 and V is TRBV2, with TRBD2 matching over 12 bases. V dropped 4 bases and J dropped 6; count of bases not matched to a gene: 5. Looked up from germline, CDR1 is SNHLY and CDR2 is FYNNEI. The CDR3 loop spans 15 amino acids. CDR3 residues: CASSALAGGFDTQYF. The CDR3 nucleotides are TGTGCCAGCAGTGCCCTAGCGGGAGGGTTTGATACGCAGTATTTT.

A few counts support this clone. The rearrangement uses TRBV7-9 and TRBJ1-5; 7 positions agree with TRBD1. The CDR3 has 15 amino acids. The V gene end was trimmed by 1 base and the J gene end by 3 bases; junction bases not matched to a gene: 3. The germline gives CDR1 SEHNR, CDR2 FQNEAQ (reference sequence). CDR3 sequence (DNA): TGTGCCAGCAGCTTAGGGACAGGTCCCAATCAGCCCCAGCATTTT. Residues: CASSLGTGPNQPQHF. Together with reference TRBV7-9 and TRBJ1-5, the CDR3 gives the full variable domain: DTGVSQNPRHKITKRGQNVTFRCDPISEHNRLYWYRQTLGQGPEFLTYFQNEAQLEKSRLLSDRFSAERPKGSFSTLEIQRTEQGDSAMYLCASSLGTGPNQPQHFGDGTRLSIL.

This clone was observed a few times. The chain combines TRBV5-4 with TRBJ1-5; possibly TRBD1 for D (5 bases). Per germline, CDR1 SGHNT and CDR2 YYREEE (reference sequence). Trimming left V 5 bases short and J 1 base short, with 10 bases between. The CDR3 has 14 residues. The CDR3, as DNA: TGTGCCAGCAGTCGCTGGGACAGCAATCAGCCCCAGCATTTT. Translated: CASSRWDSNQPQHF.

The chain combines TRBV2 with TRBJ2-7; 11 bases fit TRBD2. The V gene end was trimmed by 4 bases and the J gene end by 2 bases; junction bases not matched to a gene: 10. This CDR3 has 17 amino acids. Germline CDR1 reads SNHLY; CDR2 reads FYNNEI. The CDR3 region is CASSAHSGRARPYEQYF. CDR3 bases: TGTGCCAGCAGTGCCCATAGCGGGAGGGCTCGTCCCTACGAGCAGTACTTC. The whole variable domain, filled in from reference TRBV2 and TRBJ2-7, reads EPEVTQTPSHQVTQMGQEVILRCVPISNHLYFYWYRQILGQKVEFLVSFYNNEISEKSEIFDDQFSVERPDGSNFTLKIRSTKLEDSAMYFCASSAHSGRARPYEQYFGPGTRLTVT.

This chain joins TRBV28 and TRBJ2-7, with 7 nucleotides matching TRBD1. The trim removed 1 base at V and 3 bases at J, leaving 6 bases unmatched. Germline V CDR1 and CDR2: MDHEN, SYDVKM. This CDR3 has 15 residues. CDR3 DNA: TGTGCCAGCAGTTTATTGCTCAGGGGGAACTACGAGCAGTACTTC. This translates into CASSLLLRGNYEQYF.

The chain carries TRBV5-1 and TRBJ2-7, with D possibly matching TRBD2 (5 bases). Germline CDR1 reads SGHRS; CDR2 reads YFSETQ. The CDR3 is made up of 15 amino acids. Trimming removed 2 bases from V and 2 bases from J, with 14 bases in between. The CDR3 nucleotides are TGCGCCAGCAGCTTACGACTAAGTGGGACCTACGAGCAGTACTTC. Translated, it gives CASSLRLSGTYEQYF.